A single sample gave rise to the 15 T cell receptor beta chains below, sequenced in a study of blood T cell repertoires in COVID-19 (dated by TCRdb to the early 2020s). Libraries were constructed by the immunoSEQ multiplex PCR assay. Entries here come from immuneACCESS through TCRdb and include only in-frame sequences with V and J called. Some clones fail to appear in such tables; in the studies checked, an unresolved V gene covers under half of the shortfall, and the cause of the remainder is unknown. Counted in this sample were tens of thousands of clones; 91% of them appeared once. Around 2.3% of the sample is held by the ten biggest clonotypes. The sequenced material came from peripheral blood. All receptors derive from a man in his 60s with acute or convalescent COVID-19.

The rearrangement joins TRBV11-3 to TRBJ2-2, with 8 positions matching TRBD2. This CDR3 region has 14 residues. The J segment lost 6 bases and the V segment lost 7 bases, leaving 7 bases of the junction unmatched. The germline V gene has CDR1 SGHNT and CDR2 YENEEA. The DNA of the CDR3 is TGTGCCAGCAAAAGCGGGAGTAACCCCGGGGAGCTGTTTTTT. This codes for CASKSGSNPGELFF.

The chain employs TRBV19 and TRBJ2-3; 8 bases line up with TRBD2. The V gene end was trimmed by 1 base and the J gene end by 2 bases; junction bases not matched to a gene: 5. The CDR3 is 16 residues long. Germline CDR1 reads LNHDA; CDR2 reads SQIVND (reference sequence). CDR3 residues: CASSIGKRGTTDTQYF. The CDR3 nucleotides read TGTGCCAGTAGTATAGGCAAGCGGGGGACCACAGATACGCAGTATTTT.

This chain links TRBV6-5 with TRBJ1-5; TRBD1 aligns across 8 bases. This CDR3 comprises 13 residues. The V segment lost 8 bases and the J segment 6 bases; nucleotides outside the gene matches: 6. Germline V lookup: CDR1 MNHEY, CDR2 SVGAGI. CDR3 residues: CASPGTGGQPQHF. The DNA for the CDR3 is TGTGCCAGCCCAGGTACAGGGGGTCAGCCCCAGCATTTT.

V is TRBV30 and J is TRBJ1-6; the D gene is possibly TRBD1 (6 bases). The V gene lost 2 bases and the J gene lost 6 bases, with 14 bases spanning the gap. Germline loops: CDR1 GTSNPN, CDR2 SVGIG (reference sequence). The CDR3 runs 15 residues. The CDR3 sequence: CAWSSQGGGNSPLHF. The CDR3 DNA follows: TGTGCCTGGAGTTCCCAGGGAGGGGGTAATTCACCCCTCCACTTT. Filled out from reference TRBV30 and TRBJ1-6, the complete variable domain reads SQTIHQWPATLVQPVGSPLSLECTVEGTSNPNLYWYRQAAGRGLQLLFYSVGIGQISSEVPQNLSASRPQDRQFILSSKKLLLSDSGFYLCAWSSQGGGNSPLHFGNGTRLTVT.

This rearrangement joins TRBV4-1 to TRBJ2-6; D unresolved. The CDR3 sequence is 16 residues long. The V gene lost 0 bases and the J gene lost 1 base, with 7 bases spanning the gap. CDR1 and CDR2 (germline): MGHRA, YSYEKL. The CDR3 DNA sequence: TGCGCCAGCAGCCAAGACAGGTTATCTGGGGCCAACGTCCTGACTTTC. It codes for CASSQDRLSGANVLTF.

V gene TRBV12-3 or TRBV12-4 combines with J gene TRBJ1-1; perhaps TRBD1 as D (5 bases). The CDR3 runs to 13 residues. Trimming pared 5 bases from V and 2 bases from J, leaving 9 bases between. CDR3 coding DNA: TGTGCCAGCAGTCTGGGGACTAACACTGAAGCTTTCTTT. Translation gives CASSLGTNTEAFF.

The V call is TRBV7-9, the J call TRBJ1-2; maybe TRBD1 (6 bases). The V gene's germline CDR1 is SEHNR and CDR2 FQNEAQ (reference sequence). Trimming stripped 2 bases from V and 4 bases from J, with 14 bases between. The CDR3 extends over 15 amino acids. The CDR3 DNA reads as TGTGCCAGCAGCTTACGGCCAGGGGCCCCCTATGGCTACACCTTC. Residues: CASSLRPGAPYGYTF. Drawing the rest from reference TRBV7-9 and TRBJ1-2, the complete variable domain is DTGVSQNPRHKITKRGQNVTFRCDPISEHNRLYWYRQTLGQGPEFLTYFQNEAQLEKSRLLSDRFSAERPKGSFSTLEIQRTEQGDSAMYLCASSLRPGAPYGYTFGSGTRLTVV.

V and J are TRBV2 and TRBJ1-1; D not resolved. The CDR3 runs to 13 residues. V was trimmed by 3 bases and J by 2 bases, leaving 7 bases between them. Per germline, CDR1 SNHLY and CDR2 FYNNEI. CDR3 region: CASSETHNTEAFF. Written as DNA, the CDR3 is TGTGCCAGCAGTGAGACACACAACACTGAAGCTTTCTTT.

V and J are TRBV6-2 or TRBV6-3 and TRBJ2-1, with 12 positions matching TRBD2. The ends lost 2 bases at V and 0 bases at J; junction bases unmatched: 5. Germline lookup yields CDR1 MNHEY and CDR2 SVGEGT. CDR3 length: 18 residues. CDR3 bases: TGTGCCAGCAGTTACCGAGGACTAGCGGGACTCTCCTACAATGAGCAGTTCTTC. It codes for CASSYRGLAGLSYNEQFF.

The genes are TRBV9 and TRBJ2-3; D unclear. CDR1 is SGDLS, CDR2 YYNGEE, per germline. V was cut by 0 bases and J by 5 bases, with 13 bases left in between. The CDR3 has 15 amino acids. CDR3 protein: CASSVENREIDTQYF. The CDR3 DNA sequence: TGTGCCAGCAGCGTAGAAAACCGAGAGATAGATACGCAGTATTTT. The whole variable domain, remainder taken from reference TRBV9 and TRBJ2-3, is DSGVTQTPKHLITATGQRVTLRCSPRSGDLSVYWYQQSLDQGLQFLIQYYNGEERAKGNILERFSAQQFPDLHSELNLSSLELGDSALYFCASSVENREIDTQYFGPGTRLTVL.

The V call is TRBV2, the J call TRBJ1-5; weak D call: TRBD1 (6 bases). Germline CDR1 SNHLY, CDR2 FYNNEI. This CDR3 has 14 residues. V lost 4 bases and J 5 bases, leaving 12 bases between the germline ends. The CDR3 DNA is TGTGCCAGCAGTGTCAGGGGAGTAGATCAGCCCCAGCATTTT. The encoded protein is CASSVRGVDQPQHF. The full variable domain, completed using reference TRBV2 and TRBJ1-5, is EPEVTQTPSHQVTQMGQEVILRCVPISNHLYFYWYRQILGQKVEFLVSFYNNEISEKSEIFDDQFSVERPDGSNFTLKIRSTKLEDSAMYFCASSVRGVDQPQHFGDGTRLSIL.

The chain employs TRBV28 and TRBJ1-1; possibly TRBD1 for D (5 bases). The germline V and J ends were trimmed by 5 bases and 3 bases, with 7 bases remaining between them. Germline-derived CDR1 and CDR2 are MDHEN and SYDVKM. The CDR3 has 12 amino acids. CDR3 amino acids: CASSPGDTEAFF. In DNA, the CDR3 is TGTGCCAGCAGTCCGGGGGACACTGAAGCTTTCTTT.

The chain has TRBV28 and TRBJ1-2, with a possible D match to TRBD1 (5 bases). V lost 3 bases and J 7 bases, leaving 18 bases between the germline ends. The germline V gene has CDR1 MDHEN and CDR2 SYDVKM. The CDR3 length is 15 residues. CDR3 residues: CASSFGTARTGGYTF. CDR3 sequence (DNA): TGTGCCAGCAGTTTTGGGACTGCGAGAACGGGTGGCTACACCTTC.

This clone is termed medium-sized. The chain employs TRBV7-2 and TRBJ1-2, with unresolved D. V was shortened by 1 base and J by 1 base, with 10 bases between the two germline ends. CDR1 and CDR2 from the germline V gene are SGHTA and FQGNSA. The CDR3 is made up of 15 amino acids. CDR3 loop: CASSLDPPLNYGYTF. CDR3 in DNA: TGTGCCAGCAGCTTAGATCCACCACTTAACTATGGCTACACCTTC.

The chain joins TRBV4-3 to TRBJ1-6; the match to TRBD1 covers 10 bases. V lost 1 base to trimming and J lost 10 bases; unmatched junction nucleotides: 4. CDR1 LGHNA and CDR2 YSLEER come from the germline V gene. The CDR3 contains 15 residues. In nucleotides, the CDR3 is TGCGCCAGCAGCCAAGTTGACAGGGGGCGGTCACCCCTCCACTTT. Residues: CASSQVDRGRSPLHF.